This TCR beta chain was retrieved from a study of graft-versus-host responses after intestinal transplantation. On the study more broadly: Recipients had transplants, and these were multivisceral, liver-intestinal, or isolated intestinal. Study results and caveats: Present in recipient marrow, GvH clones included some that appeared first in ileum or blood.

Only in-frame clones appear in the TCRdb table, and some are missing; sequencing was by immunoSEQ multiplex PCR. Seen here are under 140,000 clones, 80% to 95% observed once, and the top ten hold 0.5% to 0.6%. To note about this clone: The antigen remains unidentified.

Germline values: CDR1 SEHNR, CDR2 FQNEAQ (reference sequence). V lost 5 bases to trimming and J lost 7 bases, with 9 bases between them. The CDR3 is 11 amino acids. The V call is TRBV7-9, the J call TRBJ2-7, with unresolved D. The sequence was collected from a human donor who received an intestinal transplant. This specimen was unstimulated CD8+ T cells sorted from spleen or lymph node cells, taken before intestinal transplant. The CDR3 spells CASSGLVEQYF. CDR3 in DNA: TGTGCCAGCAGCGGCCTGGTGGAGCAGTACTTC.